This T cell receptor beta chain stems from a study of CD8 T cells in Susac syndrome. CDR1 SGHDT and CDR2 YYEEEE come from the germline V gene. This CDR3 region has 12 residues. Trimming took 8 bases from V and 2 from J, leaving 11 bases between them. Sequencing targeted TCR beta in blood CD8+ and CD4+ T cells. The CD8+ and CD4+ T cells were negatively isolated, with the TEMRA cells enriched by FACS. With random hexamers, reverse transcription was performed on roughly 0.45 to 1 ug of RNA. TCR beta CDR3 was amplified by immunoSEQ covering 54 Vbeta and 13 Jbeta. TCRdb passed the immunoSEQ multiplex PCR reads through MiXCR, listing each CDR3 protein once. Among roughly 200,000 distinct CDR3 sequences listed, approximately 94% were seen once. Turning to this clonotype: Its specificity is unknown.

General observations from the study: A relatively small number of individuals underwent TCR sequencing and HLA analysis.

The TCR sequence derives from a human donor with multiple sclerosis. The chain combines TRBV5-6 with TRBJ2-7; TRBD2 is a possible D gene (6 bases). The sequencing sample was made of CD4+ T cells from PBMCs. The CDR3 sequence: CASGRSAYEQYF. CDR3 DNA: TGTGCCAGTGGGAGGAGTGCCTACGAGCAGTACTTC.